This T cell receptor beta chain is drawn from a study of neoadjuvant nivolumab and ipilimumab in lung cancer. Libraries were prepared by immunoSEQ multiplex PCR; TCRdb keeps only in-frame clonotypes and omits some of them. The sample shows 8,500 to 10,000 clones, 84% of them seen only once. Trimming pared 4 bases from V and 6 bases from J, leaving 28 bases between. There are 18 residues in the CDR3. Germline CDR1 and CDR2: SGDLS and YYNGEE. Here the sequenced sample was tumor tissue, taken after neoadjuvant nivolumab, alone or with ipilimumab, at or shortly before surgery. The chain has TRBV9 and TRBJ1-2; tentative D call: TRBD1 (5 bases). This sequence originates from an adult with non-small cell lung cancer. In DNA form, the CDR3 reads TGTGCCAGCAGCCCTTCGGCCGGGGGACCCCACTTCCCGAATGGCTACACCTTC. Protein sequence: CASSPSAGGPHFPNGYTF.